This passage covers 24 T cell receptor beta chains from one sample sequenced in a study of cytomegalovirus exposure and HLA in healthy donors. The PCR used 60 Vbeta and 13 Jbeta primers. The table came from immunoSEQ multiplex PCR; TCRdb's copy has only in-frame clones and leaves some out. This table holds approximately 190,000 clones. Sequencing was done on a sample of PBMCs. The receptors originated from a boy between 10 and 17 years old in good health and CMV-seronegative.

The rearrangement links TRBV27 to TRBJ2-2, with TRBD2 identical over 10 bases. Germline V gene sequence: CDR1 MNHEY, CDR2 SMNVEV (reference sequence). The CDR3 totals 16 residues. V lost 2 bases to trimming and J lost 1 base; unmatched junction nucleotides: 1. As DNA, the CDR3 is TGTGCCAGCAGTTTAACTAGCGGGGAGAACACCGGGGAGCTGTTTTTT. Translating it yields CASSLTSGENTGELFF.

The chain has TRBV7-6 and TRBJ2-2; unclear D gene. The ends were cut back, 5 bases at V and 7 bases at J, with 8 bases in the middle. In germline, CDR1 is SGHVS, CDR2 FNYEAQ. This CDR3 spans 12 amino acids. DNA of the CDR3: TGTGCCAGCAGCCCCTTCGGCGGGGAGCTGTTTTTT. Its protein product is CASSPFGGELFF. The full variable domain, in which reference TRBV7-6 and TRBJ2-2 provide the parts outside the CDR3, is GAGVSQSPRYKVTKRGQDVALRCDPISGHVSLYWYRQALGQGPEFLTYFNYEAQQDKSGLPNDRFSAERPEGSISTLTIQRTEQRDSAMYRCASSPFGGELFFGEGSRLTVL.

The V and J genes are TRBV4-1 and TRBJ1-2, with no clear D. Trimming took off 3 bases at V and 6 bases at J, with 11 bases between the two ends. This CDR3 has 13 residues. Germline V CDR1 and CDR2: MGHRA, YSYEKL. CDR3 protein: CASSQVWLHGYTF. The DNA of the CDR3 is TGCGCCAGCAGCCAGGTATGGCTTCATGGCTACACCTTC.

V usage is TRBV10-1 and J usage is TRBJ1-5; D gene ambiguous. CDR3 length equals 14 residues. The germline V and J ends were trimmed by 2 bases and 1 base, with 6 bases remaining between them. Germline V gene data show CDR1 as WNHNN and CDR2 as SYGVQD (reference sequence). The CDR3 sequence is CASSERGSNQPQHF. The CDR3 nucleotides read TGCGCCAGCAGTGAGCGGGGAAGCAATCAGCCCCAGCATTTT.

The DNA for the CDR3 is TGCGCCAGCAGGTGGGGGGGCACAGATACGCAGTATTTT. It is translated as CASRWGGTDTQYF. The V and J genes are TRBV5-1 and TRBJ2-3; a weak D match, TRBD2 (6 bases). Germline V CDR1 and CDR2: SGHRS, YFSETQ. Trimming shortened V by 5 bases and J by 1 base, and 8 bases separated the two germline ends. CDR3 length: 13 residues.

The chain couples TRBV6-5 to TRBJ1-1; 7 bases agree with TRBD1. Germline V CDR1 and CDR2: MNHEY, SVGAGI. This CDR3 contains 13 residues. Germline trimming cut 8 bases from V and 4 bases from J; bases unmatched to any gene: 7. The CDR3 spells CASGGGDFTEAFF. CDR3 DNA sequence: TGTGCCAGCGGAGGGGGCGATTTCACTGAAGCTTTCTTT.

Here the CDR3 DNA reads TGTGCCAGCAGTCCGCAGATCAGGGGGCCCTCCTACGAGCAGTACTTC. It translates to CASSPQIRGPSYEQYF. The chain is built from TRBV27 and TRBJ2-7; 8 bases agree with TRBD1. The CDR3 runs to 16 residues. CDR1 MNHEY and CDR2 SMNVEV come from the germline V gene (reference sequence). V gave up 5 bases and J gave up 0 bases; unmatched junction bases: 9.

The CDR3 DNA sequence: TGTGCCAGCAGCCCCTTAGGAGGGGCGGTAGATACGCAGTATTTT. Its translation: CASSPLGGAVDTQYF. V gene TRBV9 combines with J gene TRBJ2-3, with TRBD2 as a possible D gene (6 bases). CDR3 length equals 15 residues. V was clipped by 4 bases and J by 5 bases, with 17 bases between them. Germline CDR1 SGDLS, CDR2 YYNGEE.

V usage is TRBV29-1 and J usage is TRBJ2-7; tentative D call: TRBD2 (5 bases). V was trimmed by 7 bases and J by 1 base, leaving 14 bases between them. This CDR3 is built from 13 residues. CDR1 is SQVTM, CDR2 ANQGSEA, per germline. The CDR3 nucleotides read TGCAGCGCGAGCACACTAGGATCCTACGAGCAGTACTTC. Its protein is CSASTLGSYEQYF.

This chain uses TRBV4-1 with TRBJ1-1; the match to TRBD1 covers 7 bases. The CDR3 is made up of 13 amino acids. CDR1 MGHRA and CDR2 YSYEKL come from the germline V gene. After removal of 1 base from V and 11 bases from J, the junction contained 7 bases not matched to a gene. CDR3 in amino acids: CASSQGVVGGAFF. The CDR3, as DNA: TGCGCCAGCAGCCAAGGAGTGGTAGGGGGCGCTTTCTTT.

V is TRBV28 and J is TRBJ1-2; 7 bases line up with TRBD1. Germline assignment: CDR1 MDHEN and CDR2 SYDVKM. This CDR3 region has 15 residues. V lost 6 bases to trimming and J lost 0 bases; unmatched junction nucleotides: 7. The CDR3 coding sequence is TGTGCCAGCAGATCCGGACAGGTCCCTAACTATGGCTACACCTTC. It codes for CASRSGQVPNYGYTF.

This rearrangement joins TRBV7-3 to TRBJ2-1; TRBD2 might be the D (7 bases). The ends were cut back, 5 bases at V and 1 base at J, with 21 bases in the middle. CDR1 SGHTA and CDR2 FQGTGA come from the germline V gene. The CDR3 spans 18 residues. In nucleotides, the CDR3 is TGTGCCAGCAGCACTTTGGGCGGCGGGGGCACTTCCTACAATGAGCAGTTCTTC. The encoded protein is CASSTLGGGGTSYNEQFF.

For the CDR3, the DNA is TGTGCCAGCAGCCCCCGGGGACAGGGGATAGGCTCTGGGGCCAACGTCCTGACTTTC. It specifies CASSPRGQGIGSGANVLTF. The chain links TRBV9 to TRBJ2-6; 10 nucleotides align to TRBD1. The germline gives CDR1 SGDLS, CDR2 YYNGEE. After removal of 4 bases from V and 0 bases from J, the junction contained 10 bases not matched to a gene. The CDR3 covers 19 residues.

DNA of the CDR3: TGTGCCAGCAGTTTAAAAATGGGCGAAAAACTGTTTTTT. Protein product: CASSLKMGEKLFF. V and J are TRBV27 and TRBJ1-4; no reliable D call. Germline values: CDR1 MNHEY, CDR2 SMNVEV (reference sequence). V was trimmed by 2 bases and J by 8 bases, leaving 9 bases between them. This CDR3 spans 13 amino acids.

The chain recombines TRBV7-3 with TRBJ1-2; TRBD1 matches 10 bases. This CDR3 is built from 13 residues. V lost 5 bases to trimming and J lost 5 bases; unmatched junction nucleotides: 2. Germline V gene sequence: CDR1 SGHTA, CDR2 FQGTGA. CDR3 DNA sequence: TGTGCCAGCAGCGAGGACAGGGGGTATGGCTACACCTTC. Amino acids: CASSEDRGYGYTF.

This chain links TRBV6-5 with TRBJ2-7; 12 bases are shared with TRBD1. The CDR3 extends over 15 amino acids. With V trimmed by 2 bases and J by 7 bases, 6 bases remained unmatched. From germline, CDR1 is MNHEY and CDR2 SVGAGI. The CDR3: CASSYTGQGAREQYF. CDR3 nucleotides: TGTGCCAGCAGTTACACGGGACAGGGGGCGAGGGAGCAGTACTTC.

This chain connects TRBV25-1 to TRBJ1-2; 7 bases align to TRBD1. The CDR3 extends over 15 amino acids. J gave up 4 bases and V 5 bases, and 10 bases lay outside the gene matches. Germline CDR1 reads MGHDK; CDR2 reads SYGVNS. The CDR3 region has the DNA TGTGCCAGCAGTAAAGGGGGCCCGAACGGCTATGGCTACACCTTC. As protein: CASSKGGPNGYGYTF.

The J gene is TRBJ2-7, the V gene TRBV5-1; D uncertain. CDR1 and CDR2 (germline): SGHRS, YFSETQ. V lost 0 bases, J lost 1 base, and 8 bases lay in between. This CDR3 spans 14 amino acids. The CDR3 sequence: CASSLGAGSYEQYF. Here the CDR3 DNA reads TGCGCCAGCAGCTTGGGGGCAGGATCCTACGAGCAGTACTTC.

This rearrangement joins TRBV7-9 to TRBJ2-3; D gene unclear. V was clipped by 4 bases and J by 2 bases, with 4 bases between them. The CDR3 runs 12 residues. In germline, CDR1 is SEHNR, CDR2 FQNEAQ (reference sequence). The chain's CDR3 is CASSSYTDTQYF. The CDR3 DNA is TGTGCCAGCAGCTCTTACACAGATACGCAGTATTTT.

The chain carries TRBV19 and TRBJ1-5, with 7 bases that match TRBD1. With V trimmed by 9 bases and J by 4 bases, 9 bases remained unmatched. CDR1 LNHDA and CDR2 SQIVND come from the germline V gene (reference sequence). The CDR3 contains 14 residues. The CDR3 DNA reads TGTGCCAGCTCCTTCGGGACAGAGAATCAGCCCCAGCATTTT. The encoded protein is CASSFGTENQPQHF.

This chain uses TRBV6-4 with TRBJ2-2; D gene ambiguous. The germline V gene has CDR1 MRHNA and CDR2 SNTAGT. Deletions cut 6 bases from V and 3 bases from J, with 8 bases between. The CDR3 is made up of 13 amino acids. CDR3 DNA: TGTGCCAGCAGATCTGTCTACACCGGGGAGCTGTTTTTT. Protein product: CASRSVYTGELFF.

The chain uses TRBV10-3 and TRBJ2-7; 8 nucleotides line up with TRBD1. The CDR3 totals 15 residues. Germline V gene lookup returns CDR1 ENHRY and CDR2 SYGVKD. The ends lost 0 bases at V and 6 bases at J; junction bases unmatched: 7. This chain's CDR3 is CAISESMDRAGEQYF. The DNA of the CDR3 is TGTGCCATCAGTGAGTCTATGGACAGGGCAGGCGAGCAGTACTTC.

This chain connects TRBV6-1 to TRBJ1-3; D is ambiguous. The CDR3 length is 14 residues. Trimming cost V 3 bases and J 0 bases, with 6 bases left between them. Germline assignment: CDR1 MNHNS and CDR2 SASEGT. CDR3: CASSEGRSGNTIYF. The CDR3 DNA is TGTGCCAGCAGTGAGGGCCGCTCTGGAAACACCATATATTTT.

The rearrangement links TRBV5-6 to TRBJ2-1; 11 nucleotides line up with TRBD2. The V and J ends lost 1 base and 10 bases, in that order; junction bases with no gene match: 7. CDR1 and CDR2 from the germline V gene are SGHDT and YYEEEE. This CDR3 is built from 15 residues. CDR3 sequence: CASSLSLAGDSEQFF. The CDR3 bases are TGTGCCAGCAGCTTGTCACTAGCGGGGGATTCGGAGCAGTTCTTC.